This T cell receptor beta chain appears in the sequencing data of a study of T cells in Graves' hyperthyroidism and ophthalmopathy. Whole-study findings and limits: The majority of expanded thyroid clonotypes above 0.001 also appeared in blood.

Amplified TCR beta CDR3 regions came from RNA transcripts. The HTBI primer set was used in a first-round RT-PCR of the TCR CDR3. TCRdb re-derived calls from the multiplex PCR reads in MiXCR, one entry per CDR3 protein. This table holds approximately 150,000 distinct CDR3 sequences, 9.4% found once. V trimming: 3 bases; J trimming: 2 bases; junction bases outside the gene matches: 9. This CDR3 region has 17 residues. Germline V lookup: CDR1 MDHEN, CDR2 SYDVKM. This clonotype was picked up many times. Its target is unknown. The sequence was collected from a woman aged 18-29 years with Graves' hyperthyroidism that later progressed to Graves' ophthalmopathy. Material for sequencing was blood. The rearrangement joins TRBV28 to TRBJ2-3, with TRBD2 identical over 9 bases. CDR3 region: CASSLAGGPSHTDTQYF. The DNA of the CDR3 is TGTGCCAGCAGTTTGGCGGGGGGGCCCTCACACACAGATACGCAGTATTTT. Variable domain in full (rest from reference TRBV28 and TRBJ2-3): DVKVTQSSRYLVKRTGEKVFLECVQDMDHENMFWYRQDPGLGLRLIYFSYDVKMKEKGDIPEGYSVSREKKERFSLILESASTNQTSMYLCASSLAGGPSHTDTQYFGPGTRLTVL.